The 30 T cell receptor beta chains below come from one sample, sequenced in a study of T cells in tuberculosis. TCRdb's table, derived via immunoSEQ multiplex PCR, lists solely in-frame clones and lacks some. The data show approximately 35,000 clones, around 95% seen once. The specimen was PBMCs. These receptors were collected from a donor aged 5 to 30 with latent tuberculosis or without tuberculosis infection.

The genes are TRBV6-5 and TRBJ2-7, with D possibly being TRBD2 (6 bases). V lost 7 bases to trimming and J lost 0 bases, with 7 bases between them. Germline assignment: CDR1 MNHEY and CDR2 SVGAGI. This CDR3 has 12 residues. The CDR3 DNA is TGTGCCAGCACCGGGAGCTCCTACGAGCAGTACTTC. Its protein is CASTGSSYEQYF.

In DNA form, the CDR3 reads TGTGCCAGCAGCTTGACAGGGGGCGGTGGAAACACCATATATTTT. Translating gives CASSLTGGGGNTIYF. V is TRBV9 and J is TRBJ1-3, with 10 bases fitting TRBD1. Germline V CDR1 and CDR2: SGDLS, YYNGEE. V gave up 4 bases and J gave up 3 bases; unmatched junction bases: 4. CDR3 length equals 15 residues.

V and J are TRBV7-3 and TRBJ2-7, with 9 nucleotides matching TRBD2. The CDR3 consists of 15 residues. The germline V gene has CDR1 SGHTA and CDR2 FQGTGA. J lost 5 bases, V lost 0 bases, and 5 bases had no gene match. As DNA, the CDR3 is TGTGCCAGCAGCTTAACTAGCGGGAGTTCCCACGAGCAGTACTTC. Protein sequence: CASSLTSGSSHEQYF. The full variable domain, rest sourced from reference TRBV7-3 and TRBJ2-7, is GAGVSQTPSNKVTEKGKYVELRCDPISGHTALYWYRQSLGQGPEFLIYFQGTGAADDSGLPNDRFFAVRPEGSVSTLKIQRTERGDSAVYLCASSLTSGSSHEQYFGPGTRLTVT.

This chain links TRBV4-3 with TRBJ2-1; D unresolved. This CDR3 region has 15 residues. CDR1 is LGHNA, CDR2 YSLEER, per germline. Trimming cost V 1 base and J 5 bases, with 12 bases left between them. The CDR3 is CASSQVYRSDNEQFF. Written as DNA, the CDR3 is TGCGCCAGCAGCCAAGTCTACCGGAGCGACAATGAGCAGTTCTTC.

The rearrangement uses TRBV11-2 and TRBJ1-5, with D hard to call. Trimming removed 5 bases from V and 2 bases from J, with 13 bases in between. The CDR3 extends over 15 amino acids. Looked up from germline, CDR1 is SGHAT and CDR2 is FQNNGV. CDR3 amino acids: CASSNPQEGNQPQHF. The DNA of the CDR3 is TGTGCCAGCAGCAACCCACAAGAGGGCAATCAGCCCCAGCATTTT.

V gene TRBV6-1 combines with J gene TRBJ2-3; 8 bases fit TRBD2. CDR3 length equals 12 residues. The germline gives CDR1 MNHNS, CDR2 SASEGT. Unmatched junction bases numbered 0, after V lost 6 bases and J lost 4 bases. CDR3 coding DNA: TGTGCCAGCAGGGGACTAGCAGATACGCAGTATTTT. Translation gives CASRGLADTQYF.

V usage is TRBV5-1 and J usage is TRBJ2-1; 10 bases align to TRBD2. This CDR3 has 17 residues. Germline trimming cut 4 bases from V and 7 bases from J; bases unmatched to any gene: 14. Germline values: CDR1 SGHRS, CDR2 YFSETQ. CDR3 sequence (DNA): TGCGCCAGCAGCCCGGGATTAGCGGGGGGCTCGTGGAATGAGCAGTTCTTC. Protein: CASSPGLAGGSWNEQFF.

This clone was recorded only once. This chain joins TRBV7-2 and TRBJ1-1, with unresolved D. Germline V gene sequence: CDR1 SGHTA, CDR2 FQGNSA. Trimming removed 7 bases at V and 11 bases at J, with 14 bases between. The CDR3 has 11 residues. CDR3 loop: CASTSASVAFF. CDR3 bases: TGTGCCAGCACCTCCGCAAGCGTGGCTTTCTTT.

CDR3 protein: CSVVMGGREKLFF. As DNA, the CDR3 is TGCAGCGTTGTTATGGGGGGTCGTGAAAAACTGTTTTTT. The J gene is TRBJ1-4, the V gene TRBV29-1; a possible D gene is TRBD1 (5 bases). CDR3 size: 13 residues. Germline-derived CDR1 and CDR2 are SQVTM and ANQGSEA. Trimming took 4 bases from V and 7 from J, leaving 13 bases between them.

This chain uses TRBV7-3 with TRBJ2-3, with 10 bases matching TRBD2. The CDR3 extends over 16 amino acids. CDR1 and CDR2 (germline): SGHTA, FQGTGA. Trimming took 2 bases from V and 6 from J; bases not matched to a gene: 8. The CDR3 reads CASSLRSGGAVDTQYF. CDR3 bases: TGTGCCAGCAGCTTACGAAGCGGGGGGGCCGTGGATACGCAGTATTTT.

The CDR3 DNA is TGCGCCAGCAGCGGGGATACACAGGGGGCCGGGGAGCTGTTTTTT. Its translation is CASSGDTQGAGELFF. This sequence joins TRBV5-1 and TRBJ2-2, with 8 bases fitting TRBD1. Germline values: CDR1 SGHRS, CDR2 YFSETQ. The CDR3 loop spans 15 amino acids. The V and J ends lost 4 bases and 6 bases, in that order; junction bases with no gene match: 8.

The chain couples TRBV4-1 to TRBJ1-2; D gene ambiguous. Trimming removed 1 base from V and 2 bases from J, with 8 bases in between. This CDR3 has 14 amino acids. The germline V gene encodes CDR1 MGHRA and CDR2 YSYEKL. The CDR3 region has the DNA TGCGCCAGCAGCCAAGTGGGAGTAAACTATGGCTACACCTTC. Its translation is CASSQVGVNYGYTF.

The genes are TRBV2 and TRBJ1-2; no reliable D call. The CDR3 runs to 13 residues. V lost 8 bases to trimming and J lost 4 bases, with 14 bases between them. Germline V gives CDR1 SNHLY, CDR2 FYNNEI. The CDR3 region has the DNA TGTGCCAGCGGTTCTGCGGATACCTATGGCTACACCTTC. It codes for CASGSADTYGYTF.

The J gene is TRBJ2-1, the V gene TRBV11-3; 13 nucleotides line up with TRBD2. CDR1 is SGHNT and CDR2 is YENEEA in the germline V gene. The CDR3 runs to 15 residues. Germline trimming cut 5 bases from V and 7 bases from J; bases unmatched to any gene: 5. DNA of the CDR3: TGTGCCAGCAGCCCCCCGGGACTAGCGGGAAATGAGCAGTTCTTC. Protein sequence: CASSPPGLAGNEQFF.

V and J are TRBV19 and TRBJ1-3; TRBD1 is a possible D gene (5 bases). CDR1 is LNHDA, CDR2 SQIVND, per germline (reference sequence). V was pared by 10 bases and J by 1 base, with 20 bases between. The CDR3 totals 16 residues. CDR3 region: CATKRQRASSGNTIYF. DNA for the CDR3: TGTGCCACTAAAAGACAGCGAGCTTCTTCTGGAAACACCATATATTTT.

The chain employs TRBV5-8 and TRBJ1-5; D might be TRBD1 (6 bases). Trimming left V 2 bases short and J 3 bases short, with 12 bases between. This CDR3 spans 15 amino acids. Per germline, CDR1 SGHTS and CDR2 YDEGEE. In DNA, the CDR3 is TGTGCCAGCAGCTTCCCCCACAGGGACAATCAGCCCCAGCATTTT. Translation gives CASSFPHRDNQPQHF.

This chain links TRBV7-3 with TRBJ2-1; a possible D gene is TRBD1 (5 bases). The germline CDR1 and CDR2 sequences are SGHTA and FQGTGA. V gave up 4 bases and J gave up 12 bases, with 10 bases separating them. The CDR3 runs to 11 residues. This CDR3 reads CASSSGIGQFF. CDR3 coding DNA: TGTGCCAGCAGCTCAGGGATTGGGCAGTTCTTC.

V and J are TRBV5-1 and TRBJ2-2, with 10 bases lining up with TRBD2. The CDR3 sequence is 16 residues long. The V gene's germline CDR1 is SGHRS and CDR2 YFSETQ. V was pared by 0 bases and J by 4 bases, with 3 bases of the junction left unmatched. CDR3 DNA: TGCGCCAGCAGCTTGGGACTAGCGGGTCGCACCGGGGAGCTGTTTTTT. This codes for CASSLGLAGRTGELFF.

This chain connects TRBV6-4 to TRBJ2-2; 8 bases fit TRBD2. V was pared by 11 bases and J by 5 bases, with 10 bases of the junction left unmatched. The CDR3 covers 14 residues. The germline V gene encodes CDR1 MRHNA and CDR2 SNTAGT. Here the CDR3 DNA reads TGTGCCTGCCCCTTAGCGGGAAAAACCGGGGAGCTGTTTTTT. It is translated as CACPLAGKTGELFF.

V gene TRBV28 combines with J gene TRBJ1-2, with D unclear. The CDR3 contains 14 residues. Germline V gene data show CDR1 as MDHEN and CDR2 as SYDVKM. V lost 4 bases to trimming and J lost 2 bases, with 11 bases between them. The CDR3 DNA sequence: TGTGCCAGCAGTTACGGACTTACGAACTATGGCTACACCTTC. Its protein is CASSYGLTNYGYTF.

The chain combines TRBV7-8 with TRBJ1-5; D is possibly TRBD1 (6 bases). Between the trimmed V and J ends, which lost 3 bases and 3 bases, there was a span of 9 bases. The CDR3 runs 14 residues. Per germline, CDR1 SGHVS and CDR2 FQNEAQ. CDR3 protein: CASSLDSLNQPQHF. The CDR3, as DNA: TGTGCCAGCAGCTTGGACAGTCTCAATCAGCCCCAGCATTTT. Full variable domain (missing parts from reference TRBV7-8 and TRBJ1-5): GAGVSQSPRYKVAKRGQDVALRCDPISGHVSLFWYQQALGQGPEFLTYFQNEAQLDKSGLPSDRFFAERPEGSVSTLKIQRTQQEDSAVYLCASSLDSLNQPQHFGDGTRLSIL.

This rearrangement joins TRBV5-1 to TRBJ2-1; TRBD2 matches at 13 bases. CDR3 length: 15 residues. In germline, CDR1 is SGHRS, CDR2 YFSETQ. V lost 3 bases, J lost 12 bases, and 9 bases stayed unmatched. CDR3 coding DNA: TGCGCCAGCAGCTCGGGACTAGCGGGGCCGGAAAGGCAGTTCTTC. Protein: CASSSGLAGPERQFF.

CDR3 residues: CASSGEVTDTQYF. CDR3 nucleotides: TGTGCCAGCAGTGGAGAGGTCACAGATACGCAGTATTTT. The chain employs TRBV6-1 and TRBJ2-3; D gene unclear. The V gene lost 4 bases and the J gene lost 2 bases, with 7 bases spanning the gap. The CDR3 loop spans 13 amino acids. CDR1 is MNHNS, CDR2 SASEGT, per germline.

V usage is TRBV29-1 and J usage is TRBJ2-7, with D perhaps matching TRBD1 (7 bases). The ends were cut back, 4 bases at V and 1 base at J, with 11 bases in the middle. The CDR3 totals 13 residues. Germline V lookup: CDR1 SQVTM, CDR2 ANQGSEA. This chain's CDR3 is CSVVRDSSYEQYF. Here the CDR3 DNA reads TGCAGCGTTGTGCGGGACAGTTCCTACGAGCAGTACTTC.

The CDR3 nucleotides are TGCGCCAGCACCCTCGGAGCTAGCGGAGAGACCCAGTACTTC. It is translated as CASTLGASGETQYF. V is TRBV4-1 and J is TRBJ2-5, with 7 bases lining up with TRBD2. The CDR3 sequence is 14 residues long. The junction had 9 bases not matched to a gene; V was cut back by 7 bases and J by 4 bases. Germline values: CDR1 MGHRA, CDR2 YSYEKL.

V usage is TRBV5-6 and J usage is TRBJ2-7; D is perhaps TRBD1 (5 bases). Per the germline V gene, CDR1 is SGHDT and CDR2 is YYEEEE. With 4 bases removed from V and 4 bases from J, the gap between germline ends came to 9 bases. The CDR3 extends over 12 amino acids. CDR3 coding DNA: TGTGCCAGCAGCCAGGGTCTGTACGAGCAGTACTTC. Translated: CASSQGLYEQYF.

The chain carries TRBV7-3 and TRBJ1-1, with D possibly TRBD1 on 6 matching bases. This CDR3 is 15 amino acids long. V lost 2 bases, J lost 3 bases, and 13 bases lay in between. Germline V CDR1 and CDR2: SGHTA, FQGTGA. The CDR3 coding sequence is TGTGCCAGCAGCTTAGGGGGGGACACCCACACTGAAGCTTTCTTT. This sequence encodes CASSLGGDTHTEAFF.

V usage is TRBV5-5 and J usage is TRBJ2-7, with D hard to call. Germline CDR1 is SGHKS and CDR2 is YYEKEE (reference sequence). Trimming cost V 1 base and J 4 bases, with 6 bases left between them. CDR3 length: 12 residues. The CDR3 nucleotides read TGTGCCAGCAGCTTGAAGACTTACGAGCAGTACTTC. Its translation is CASSLKTYEQYF.

The V gene is TRBV18, the J gene TRBJ2-1; 8 bases match TRBD1. The germline V gene encodes CDR1 KGHSH and CDR2 LQKENI. CDR3 length: 16 residues. Trimming removed 3 bases from V and 2 bases from J; junction bases left unmatched: 6. CDR3: CASSPTGTGAYNEQFF. In DNA, the CDR3 is TGTGCCAGCTCACCTACCGGGACAGGCGCCTACAATGAGCAGTTCTTC.

The V gene is TRBV7-3, the J gene TRBJ2-3, with D tentatively TRBD2 (5 bases). This CDR3 has 13 amino acids. From germline, CDR1 is SGHTA and CDR2 FQGTGA. V was clipped by 5 bases and J by 2 bases, with 8 bases between them. DNA of the CDR3: TGTGCCAGCAGCGTCGGGAACACAGATACGCAGTATTTT. Residues: CASSVGNTDTQYF.